This record looks at one T cell receptor beta chain sequence and its context. Autoimmunity was present in every CD3G-deficient patient, worse in two. The PCR used 52 TRBV and 13 TRBJ primers. The data were produced by immunoSEQ multiplex PCR, yet TCRdb's version contains in-frame clones alone and is incomplete. The sample consists of about 5,800 clones, about 84% of them appearing once. This specimen comes from a study of regulatory T cells. This CDR3 is built from 13 residues. Between the trimmed V and J ends, which lost 2 bases and 1 base, there was a span of 5 bases. Germline V gives CDR1 SGHVS, CDR2 FQNEAQ.

The chain combines TRBV7-8 with TRBJ1-1; D is uncertain. This receptor was identified in a child aged 10 to 17 with CD3G deficiency. The sample was CD8+ T cells sorted from blood. The CDR3 spells CASSLTGNTEAFF. In nucleotides, the CDR3 is TGTGCCAGCAGCTTAACGGGGAACACTGAAGCTTTCTTT. Using reference TRBV7-8 and TRBJ1-1 for the parts outside the CDR3, the full variable domain is GAGVSQSPRYKVAKRGQDVALRCDPISGHVSLFWYQQALGQGPEFLTYFQNEAQLDKSGLPSDRFFAERPEGSVSTLKIQRTQQEDSAVYLCASSLTGNTEAFFGQGTRLTVV.